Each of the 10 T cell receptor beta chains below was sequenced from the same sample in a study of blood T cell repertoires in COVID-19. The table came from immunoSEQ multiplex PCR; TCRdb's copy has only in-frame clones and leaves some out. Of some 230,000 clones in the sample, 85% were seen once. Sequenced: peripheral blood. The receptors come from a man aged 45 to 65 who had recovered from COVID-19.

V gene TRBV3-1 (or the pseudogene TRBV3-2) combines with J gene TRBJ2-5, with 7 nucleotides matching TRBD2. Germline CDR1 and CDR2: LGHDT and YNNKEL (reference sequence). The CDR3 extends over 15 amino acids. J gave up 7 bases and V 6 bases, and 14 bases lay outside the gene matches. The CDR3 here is CASSLVAGVYGTQYF. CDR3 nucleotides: TGTGCCAGCAGTCTCGTGGCGGGAGTCTATGGGACCCAGTACTTC.

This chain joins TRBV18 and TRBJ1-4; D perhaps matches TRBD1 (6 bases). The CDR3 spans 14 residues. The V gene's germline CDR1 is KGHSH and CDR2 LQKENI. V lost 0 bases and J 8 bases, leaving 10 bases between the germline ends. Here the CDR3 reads CASSPPGAREKLFF. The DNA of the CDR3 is TGTGCCAGCTCACCACCGGGGGCCCGGGAAAAACTGTTTTTT.

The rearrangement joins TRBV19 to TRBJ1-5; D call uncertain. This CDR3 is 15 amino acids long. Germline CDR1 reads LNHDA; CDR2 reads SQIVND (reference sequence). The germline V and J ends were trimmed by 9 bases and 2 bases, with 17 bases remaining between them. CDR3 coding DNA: TGTGCCAGCCGGGGTGGCTTAGTTGGCAATCAGCCCCAGCATTTT. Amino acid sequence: CASRGGLVGNQPQHF.

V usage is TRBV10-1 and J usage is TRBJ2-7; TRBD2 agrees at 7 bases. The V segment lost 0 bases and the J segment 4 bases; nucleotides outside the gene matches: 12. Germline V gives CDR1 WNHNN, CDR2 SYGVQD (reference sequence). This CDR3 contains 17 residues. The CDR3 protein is CASSESRWGGGLYEQYF. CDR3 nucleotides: TGCGCCAGCAGTGAGTCCAGGTGGGGGGGAGGGCTGTACGAGCAGTACTTC.

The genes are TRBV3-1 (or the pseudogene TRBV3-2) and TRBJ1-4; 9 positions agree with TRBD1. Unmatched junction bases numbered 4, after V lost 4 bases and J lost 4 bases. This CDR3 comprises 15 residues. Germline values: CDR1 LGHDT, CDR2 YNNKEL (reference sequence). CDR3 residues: CASSPWDRDNEKLFF. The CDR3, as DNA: TGTGCCAGCAGCCCTTGGGACAGGGATAATGAAAAACTGTTTTTT.

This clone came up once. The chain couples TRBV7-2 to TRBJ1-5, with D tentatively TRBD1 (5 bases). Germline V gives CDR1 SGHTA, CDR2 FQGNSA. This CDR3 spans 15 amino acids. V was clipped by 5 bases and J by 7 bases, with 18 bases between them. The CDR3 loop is CASSLSGGSSQPQHF. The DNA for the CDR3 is TGTGCCAGCAGCCTTAGTGGGGGGAGCAGCCAGCCCCAGCATTTT.

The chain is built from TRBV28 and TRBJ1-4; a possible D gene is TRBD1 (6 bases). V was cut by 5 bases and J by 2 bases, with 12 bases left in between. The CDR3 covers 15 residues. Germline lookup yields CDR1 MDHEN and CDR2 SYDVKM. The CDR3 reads CASSPYRVTNEKLFF. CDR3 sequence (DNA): TGTGCCAGCAGTCCGTACAGGGTTACTAATGAAAAACTGTTTTTT.

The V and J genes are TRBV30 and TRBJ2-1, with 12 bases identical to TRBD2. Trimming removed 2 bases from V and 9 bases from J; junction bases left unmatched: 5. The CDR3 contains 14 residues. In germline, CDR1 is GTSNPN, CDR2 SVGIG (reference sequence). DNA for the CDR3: TGTGCCTGGAGTAGACTAGCGGGAGCGGTTGAGCAGTTCTTC. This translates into CAWSRLAGAVEQFF.

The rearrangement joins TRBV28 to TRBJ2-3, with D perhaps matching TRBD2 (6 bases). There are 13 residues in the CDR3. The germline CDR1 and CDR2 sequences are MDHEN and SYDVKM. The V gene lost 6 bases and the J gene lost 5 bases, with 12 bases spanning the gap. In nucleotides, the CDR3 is TGTGCCAGCAGCCCGATGGGGGGAGATACGCAGTATTTT. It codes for CASSPMGGDTQYF. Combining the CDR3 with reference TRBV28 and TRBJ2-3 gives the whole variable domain DVKVTQSSRYLVKRTGEKVFLECVQDMDHENMFWYRQDPGLGLRLIYFSYDVKMKEKGDIPEGYSVSREKKERFSLILESASTNQTSMYLCASSPMGGDTQYFGPGTRLTVL.

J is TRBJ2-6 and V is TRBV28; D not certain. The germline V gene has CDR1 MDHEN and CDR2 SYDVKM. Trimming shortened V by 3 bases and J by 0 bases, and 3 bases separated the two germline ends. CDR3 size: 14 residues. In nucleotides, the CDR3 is TGTGCCAGCAGTTTCTTCTCTGGGGCCAACGTCCTGACTTTC. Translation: CASSFFSGANVLTF.